This is a list of T cell receptor beta chains from one sample in a study of cytomegalovirus exposure and HLA in healthy donors. Sequencing used immunoSEQ multiplex PCR; TCRdb keeps in-frame clones, though not all of them. The sample contains over 150,000 clones, 60% to 80% of which appear only once. Sequencing was done on a sample of PBMCs. These TCRs come from a man in his fifties or sixties in good health and CMV-seropositive. CDR3s include the opening cysteine and the closing phenylalanine or tryptophan. D genes are given only for firm matches. Clone size is stated in some rows and not others, as once, few, many or a class when expanded.

DNA | CDR3 | size | J | V | D
TGTGCCAGCTGCAGCCGAGGGAGGGATACGCAGTATTTT | CASCSRGRDTQYF | - | TRBJ2-3 | TRBV2 | -
TGCGCCAGCAGCCAAGAAGGACGGGGGGCTTTCACAGATACGCAGTATTTT | CASSQEGRGAFTDTQYF | - | TRBJ2-3 | TRBV4-1 | -
TGTGCCATCAAACAGGATAACTATGGCTACACCTTC | CAIKQDNYGYTF | - | TRBJ1-2 | TRBV10-3 | -
TGTGCCAGCAGCTTGCGGGGTGGTAGTCCGGGCGAGCAGTACTTC | CASSLRGGSPGEQYF | few | TRBJ2-7 | TRBV5-4 | -
TGTGCCTGGGGTCCACCCAAGGGGGCACTTTTCTCTGGGGCCAACGTCCTGACTTTC | CAWGPPKGALFSGANVLTF | - | TRBJ2-6 | TRBV30 | TRBD1
TGTGCCAGCAGTCTCAGGGGTAATTCACCCCTCCACTTT | CASSLRGNSPLHF | - | TRBJ1-6 | TRBV2 | -
TGTGCCAGCAGCCCCCTCTGGGTTAGCGACACCATATATTTT | CASSPLWVSDTIYF | - | TRBJ1-3 | TRBV7-9 | -
TGTGCCAGTAGTATGACAGAATATAACTATGGCTACACCTTC | CASSMTEYNYGYTF | - | TRBJ1-2 | TRBV19 | -
TGTGCCAGTAGTTCCCAGGGGAAAATCGGCGAGCAGTACTTC | CASSSQGKIGEQYF | - | TRBJ2-7 | TRBV19 | -
TGTGCCAGCAGCCCCAGAGCGGGGGTGGGCACAGATACGCAGTATTTT | CASSPRAGVGTDTQYF | once | TRBJ2-3 | TRBV7-3 | TRBD2